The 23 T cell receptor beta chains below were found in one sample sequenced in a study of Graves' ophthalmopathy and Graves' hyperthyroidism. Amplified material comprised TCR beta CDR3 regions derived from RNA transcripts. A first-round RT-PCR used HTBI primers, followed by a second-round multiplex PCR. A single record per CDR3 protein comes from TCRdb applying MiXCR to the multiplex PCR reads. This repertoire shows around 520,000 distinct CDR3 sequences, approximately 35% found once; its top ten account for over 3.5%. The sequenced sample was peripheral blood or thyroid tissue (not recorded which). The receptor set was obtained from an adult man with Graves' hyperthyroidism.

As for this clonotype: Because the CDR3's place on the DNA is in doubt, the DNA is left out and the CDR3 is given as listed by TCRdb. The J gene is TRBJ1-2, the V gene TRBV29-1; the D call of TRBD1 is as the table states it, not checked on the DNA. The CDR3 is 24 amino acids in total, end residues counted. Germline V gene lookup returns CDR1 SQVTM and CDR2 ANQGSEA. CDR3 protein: CSAEGTTTYEQYFGPGQGSYGYTF.

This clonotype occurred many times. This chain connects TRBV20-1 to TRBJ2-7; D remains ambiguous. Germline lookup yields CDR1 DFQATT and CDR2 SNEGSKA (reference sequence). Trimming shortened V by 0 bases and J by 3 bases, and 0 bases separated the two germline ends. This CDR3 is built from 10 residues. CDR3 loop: CSARDYEQYF. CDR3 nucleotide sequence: TGCAGTGCTAGAGACTACGAGCAGTACTTC.

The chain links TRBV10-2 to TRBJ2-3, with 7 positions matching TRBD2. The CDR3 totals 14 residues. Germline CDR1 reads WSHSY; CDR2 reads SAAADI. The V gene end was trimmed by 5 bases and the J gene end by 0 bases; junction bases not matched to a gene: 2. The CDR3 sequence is CASSWGGSTDTQYF. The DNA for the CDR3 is TGCGCCAGCAGTTGGGGGGGTAGCACAGATACGCAGTATTTT.

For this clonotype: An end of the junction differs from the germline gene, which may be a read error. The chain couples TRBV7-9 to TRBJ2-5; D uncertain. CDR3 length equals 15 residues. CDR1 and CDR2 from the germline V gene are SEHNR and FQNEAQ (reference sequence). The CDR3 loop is CASSLGGVYQETQYF. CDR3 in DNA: TGCGCCAGCAGCTTGGGTGGGGTGTACCAAGAGACCCAGTACTTC.

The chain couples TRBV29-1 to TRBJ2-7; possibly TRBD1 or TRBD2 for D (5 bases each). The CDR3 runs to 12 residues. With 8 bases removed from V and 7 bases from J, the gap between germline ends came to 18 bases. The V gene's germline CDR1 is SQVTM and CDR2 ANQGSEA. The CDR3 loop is CSSRPGANEQYF. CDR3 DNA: TGCAGCTCCCGCCCCGGGGCGAATGAGCAGTACTTC.

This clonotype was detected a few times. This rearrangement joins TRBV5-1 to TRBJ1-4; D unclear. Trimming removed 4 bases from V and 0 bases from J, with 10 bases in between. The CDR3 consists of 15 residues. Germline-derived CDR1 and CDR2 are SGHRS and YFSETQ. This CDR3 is CASSEDVATNEKLFF. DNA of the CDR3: TGCGCCAGCAGCGAGGACGTTGCAACTAATGAAAAACTGTTTTTT.

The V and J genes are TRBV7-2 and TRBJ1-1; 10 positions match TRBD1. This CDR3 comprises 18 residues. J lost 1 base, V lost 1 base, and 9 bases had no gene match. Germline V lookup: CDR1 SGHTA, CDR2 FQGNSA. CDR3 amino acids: CASSLDPTRTGGNTEAFF. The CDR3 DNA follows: TGTGCCAGCAGCTTAGACCCAACCCGGACAGGGGGGAACACTGAAGCTTTCTTT.

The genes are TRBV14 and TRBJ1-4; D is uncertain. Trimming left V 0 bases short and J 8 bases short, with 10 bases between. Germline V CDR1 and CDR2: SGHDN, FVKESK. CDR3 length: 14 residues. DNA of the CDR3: TGTGCCAGCAGCCAAGATCGTCCGGACGAAAAACTGTTTTTT. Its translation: CASSQDRPDEKLFF. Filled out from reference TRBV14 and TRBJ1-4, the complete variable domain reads EAGVTQFPSHSVIEKGQTVTLRCDPISGHDNLYWYRRVMGKEIKFLLHFVKESKQDESGMPNNRFLAERTGGTYSTLKVQPAELEDSGVYFCASSQDRPDEKLFFGSGTQLSVL.

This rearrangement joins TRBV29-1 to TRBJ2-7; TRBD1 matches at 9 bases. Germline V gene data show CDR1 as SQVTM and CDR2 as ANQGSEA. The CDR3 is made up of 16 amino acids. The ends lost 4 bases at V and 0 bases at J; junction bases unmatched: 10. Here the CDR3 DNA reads TGCAGCGTTGCCTGGATAGGACAGGGGAGCTCCTACGAGCAGTACTTC. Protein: CSVAWIGQGSSYEQYF.

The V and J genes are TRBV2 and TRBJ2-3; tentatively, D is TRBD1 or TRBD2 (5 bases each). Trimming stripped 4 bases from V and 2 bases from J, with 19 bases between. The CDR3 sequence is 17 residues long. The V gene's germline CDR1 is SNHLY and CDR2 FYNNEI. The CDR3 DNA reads TGTGCCAGCAGTGCGTCGACGGGGCACCTTTACACAGATACGCAGTATTTT. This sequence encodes CASSASTGHLYTDTQYF.

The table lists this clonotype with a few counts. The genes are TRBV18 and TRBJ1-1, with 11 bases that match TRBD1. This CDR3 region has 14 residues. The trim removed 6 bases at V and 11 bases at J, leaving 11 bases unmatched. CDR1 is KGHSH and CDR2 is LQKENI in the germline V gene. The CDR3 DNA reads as TGTGCCAGCTCCCCCGGGACAGGGGGAAGAGAGGCTTTCTTT. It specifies CASSPGTGGREAFF.

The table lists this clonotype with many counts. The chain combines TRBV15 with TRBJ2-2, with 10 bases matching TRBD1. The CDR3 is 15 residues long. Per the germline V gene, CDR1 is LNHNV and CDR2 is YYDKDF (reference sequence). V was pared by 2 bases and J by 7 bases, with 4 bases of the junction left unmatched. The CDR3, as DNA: TGTGCCACCAGCAGATCCGACAGGGGGCTCGGGGAGCTGTTTTTT. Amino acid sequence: CATSRSDRGLGELFF.

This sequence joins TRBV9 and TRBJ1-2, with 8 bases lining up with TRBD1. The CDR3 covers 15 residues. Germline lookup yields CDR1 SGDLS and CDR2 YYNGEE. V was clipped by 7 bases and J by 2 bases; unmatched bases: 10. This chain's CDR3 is CASGRGQAGNYGYTF. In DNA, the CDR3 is TGTGCCAGCGGAAGGGGACAGGCTGGGAACTATGGCTACACCTTC.

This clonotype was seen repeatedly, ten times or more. DNA for the CDR3: TGTGCCAGCAGTCCCCTCGATCAGCCCCAGCATTTT. It codes for CASSPLDQPQHF. The J gene is TRBJ1-5, the V gene TRBV28, with D uncertain. This CDR3 spans 12 amino acids. Germline assignment: CDR1 MDHEN and CDR2 SYDVKM. The ends were cut back, 5 bases at V and 5 bases at J, with 7 bases in the middle.

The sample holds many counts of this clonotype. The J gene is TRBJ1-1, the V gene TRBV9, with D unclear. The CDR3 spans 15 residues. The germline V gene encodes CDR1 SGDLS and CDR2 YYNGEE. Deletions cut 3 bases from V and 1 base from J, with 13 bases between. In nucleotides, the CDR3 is TGTGCCAGCAGCGAGGCGACCGGGAGGAACACTGAAGCTTTCTTT. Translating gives CASSEATGRNTEAFF.

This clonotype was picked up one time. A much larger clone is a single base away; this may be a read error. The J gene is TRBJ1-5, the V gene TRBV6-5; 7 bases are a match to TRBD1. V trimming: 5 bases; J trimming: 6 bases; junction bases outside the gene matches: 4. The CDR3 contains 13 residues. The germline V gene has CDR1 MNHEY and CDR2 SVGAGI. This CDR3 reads CASSRHRGQPQHF. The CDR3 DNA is TGTGCCAGCAGTAGGCACAGGGGTCAGCCCCAGCATTTT.

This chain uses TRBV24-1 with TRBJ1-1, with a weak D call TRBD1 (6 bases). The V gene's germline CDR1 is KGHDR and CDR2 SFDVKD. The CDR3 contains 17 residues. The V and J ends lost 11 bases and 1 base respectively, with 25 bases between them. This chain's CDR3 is CASNHDPSGTTNTEAFF. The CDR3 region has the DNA TGTGCCAGCAATCATGACCCTTCGGGGACAACGAACACTGAAGCTTTCTTT.

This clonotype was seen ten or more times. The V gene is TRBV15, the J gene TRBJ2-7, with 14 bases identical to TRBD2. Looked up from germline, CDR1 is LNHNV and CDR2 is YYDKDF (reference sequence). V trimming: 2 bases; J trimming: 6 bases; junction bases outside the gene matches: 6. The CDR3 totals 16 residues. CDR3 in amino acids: CATSRTRLAGGAEQYF. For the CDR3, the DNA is TGTGCCACCAGCAGAACTCGACTAGCGGGAGGGGCCGAGCAGTACTTC.

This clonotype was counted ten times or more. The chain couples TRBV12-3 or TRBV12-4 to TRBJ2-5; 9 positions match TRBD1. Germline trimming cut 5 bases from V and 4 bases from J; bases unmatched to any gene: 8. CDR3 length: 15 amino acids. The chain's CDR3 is CASSRWDREGETQYF. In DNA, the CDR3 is TGTGCCAGCAGTCGTTGGGACAGGGAAGGAGAGACCCAGTACTTC.

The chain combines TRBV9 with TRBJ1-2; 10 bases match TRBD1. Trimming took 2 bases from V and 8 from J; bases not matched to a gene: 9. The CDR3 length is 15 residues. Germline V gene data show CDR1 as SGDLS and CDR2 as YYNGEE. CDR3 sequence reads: CASSVEAGQGKGYTF. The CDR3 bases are TGTGCCAGCAGCGTGGAAGCGGGACAGGGGAAAGGCTACACCTTC.

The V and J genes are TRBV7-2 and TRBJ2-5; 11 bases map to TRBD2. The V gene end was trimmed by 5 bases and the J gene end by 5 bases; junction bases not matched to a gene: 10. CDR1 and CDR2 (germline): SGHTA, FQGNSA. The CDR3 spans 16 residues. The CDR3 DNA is TGTGCCAGCAGCGCCAGAACTAGCGGGAGTCGGGAGACCCAGTACTTC. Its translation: CASSARTSGSRETQYF.

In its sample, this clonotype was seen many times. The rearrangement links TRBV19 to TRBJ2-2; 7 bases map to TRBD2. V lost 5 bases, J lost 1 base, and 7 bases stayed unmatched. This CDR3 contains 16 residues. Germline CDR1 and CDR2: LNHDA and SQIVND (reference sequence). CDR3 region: CASSQGLRLNTGELFF. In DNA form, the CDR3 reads TGTGCCAGTAGTCAGGGACTACGGCTGAACACCGGGGAGCTGTTTTTT.

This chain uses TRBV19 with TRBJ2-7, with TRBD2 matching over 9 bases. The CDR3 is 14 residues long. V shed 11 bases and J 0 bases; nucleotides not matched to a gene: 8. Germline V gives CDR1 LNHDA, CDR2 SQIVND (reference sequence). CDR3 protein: CAWSDSGSSYEQYF. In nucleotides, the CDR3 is TGTGCCTGGAGTGATAGCGGGAGCTCCTACGAGCAGTACTTC.